This entry features one T cell receptor (beta chain) sequence. This sample stems from a study of blood T cell repertoires in COVID-19. TCRdb keeps only in-frame clones here, not all; method: immunoSEQ multiplex PCR. Of 120,000 to 150,000 clones in the sample, approximately 80% are singletons; the top ten hold more than 3%. Germline V gene sequence: CDR1 MNHEY, CDR2 SMNVEV (reference sequence). The V and J ends lost 3 bases and 4 bases respectively, with 12 bases between them. This CDR3 is 15 amino acids long. This sequence originates from a man between 45 and 60 years old in a cohort exposed to, infected with or recovered from COVID-19 (not recorded which). The sample consisted of PBMCs or T cells enriched from blood (not recorded which). V is TRBV27 and J is TRBJ1-4, with D uncertain. The CDR3 nucleotides are TGTGCCAGCAGTTTTAAGCCCGCGAATAATGAAAAACTGTTTTTT. This encodes CASSFKPANNEKLFF. Full variable domain (outside the CDR3, taken from reference TRBV27 and TRBJ1-4): EAQVTQNPRYLITVTGKKLTVTCSQNMNHEYMSWYRQDPGLGLRQIYYSMNVEVTDKGDVPEGYKVSRKEKRNFPLILESPSPNQTSLYFCASSFKPANNEKLFFGSGTQLSVL.